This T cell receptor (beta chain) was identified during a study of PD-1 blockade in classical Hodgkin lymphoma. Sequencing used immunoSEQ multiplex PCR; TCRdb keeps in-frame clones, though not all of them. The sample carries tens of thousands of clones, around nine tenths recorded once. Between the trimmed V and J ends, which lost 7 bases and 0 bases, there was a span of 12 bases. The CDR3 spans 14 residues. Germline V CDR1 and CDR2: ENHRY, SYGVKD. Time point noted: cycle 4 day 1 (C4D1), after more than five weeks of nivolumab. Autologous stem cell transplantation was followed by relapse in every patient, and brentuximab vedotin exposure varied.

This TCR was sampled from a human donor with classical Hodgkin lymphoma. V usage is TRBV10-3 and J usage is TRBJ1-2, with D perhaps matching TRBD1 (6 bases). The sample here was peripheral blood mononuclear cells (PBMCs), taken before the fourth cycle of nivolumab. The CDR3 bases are TGTGCCATCACCCGGGACACTGCTAACTATGGCTACACCTTC. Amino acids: CAITRDTANYGYTF.